These T cell receptor beta chains were read from a single sample in a study of blood T cell repertoires in COVID-19. The table came from immunoSEQ multiplex PCR; TCRdb's copy has only in-frame clones and leaves some out. The data show fewer than 200,000 clones, about 83% seen once. Sequenced sample: peripheral blood. These receptors were collected from a woman aged 65 to 85 who had recovered from COVID-19. The CDR3 runs from the conserved cysteine through the conserved F or W. The D gene is left open where the match is weak. Clone size is given for some rows only: seen once, a few or many times, or a class if the clone is expanded.

TRBD1,.,TRBJ2-7,TRBV3-1/TRBV3-2,CASSQGSGQYEQYF,TGTGCCAGCAGCCAAGGTTCGGGACAGTACGAGCAGTACTTC
.,few,TRBJ1-5,TRBV30,CAWSFWGESQPQHF,TGTGCCTGGAGTTTTTGGGGGGAAAGTCAGCCCCAGCATTTT
TRBD1,.,TRBJ1-6,TRBV4-1,CASSQGRDRGLGNSPLHF,TGCGCCAGCAGCCAAGGCCGGGACAGGGGGTTGGGAAATTCACCCCTCCACTTT
TRBD1,.,TRBJ1-1,TRBV28,CASSPTTGVGTEAFF,TGTGCCAGCAGCCCAACCACAGGGGTTGGAACTGAAGCTTTCTTT
.,.,TRBJ2-5,TRBV7-2,CASSLAGASRETQYF,TGTGCCAGCAGCTTAGCGGGGGCTAGCCGGGAGACCCAGTACTTC
.,.,TRBJ1-1,TRBV7-8,CASSLGGLNTEAFF,TGTGCCAGCAGCCTAGGTGGGCTGAACACTGAAGCTTTCTTT
.,.,TRBJ2-5,TRBV27,CASSLGRGTETQYF,TGTGCCAGCAGTTTGGGGAGGGGGACGGAGACCCAGTACTTC
.,.,TRBJ2-6,TRBV7-2,CASSLPGANVLTF,TGTGCCAGCAGCCTTCCTGGGGCCAACGTCCTGACTTTC
.,.,TRBJ1-2,TRBV5-1,CASSLSGRTNYGYTF,TGCGCCAGCAGCTTGAGCGGCCGCACTAACTATGGCTACACCTTC
.,.,TRBJ2-7,TRBV30,CASTPPGTGPYEQYF,TGTGCCTCCACCCCCCCCGGGACTGGGCCCTACGAGCAGTACTTC
.,.,TRBJ2-1,TRBV12-3/TRBV12-4,CASSLVGGNEQFF,TGTGCCAGCAGTTTAGTGGGAGGAAATGAGCAGTTCTTC
TRBD1,.,TRBJ1-5,TRBV28,CASSFRTGSLSNQPQHF,TGTGCCAGCAGTTTCCGGACAGGGAGCCTTAGCAATCAGCCCCAGCATTTT
TRBD1,.,TRBJ1-2,TRBV19,CASSIVGTGHGYTF,TGTGCCAGTAGTATAGTAGGGACAGGACATGGCTACACCTTC
TRBD1,.,TRBJ1-5,TRBV2,CASTRIPPAGGRNQPQHF,TGTGCCAGCACCCGAATCCCCCCGGCAGGGGGCCGCAATCAGCCCCAGCATTTT
TRBD1,.,TRBJ2-2,TRBV10-3,CAISESQGARSGELFF,TGTGCCATCAGTGAGTCGCAGGGGGCGCGATCCGGGGAGCTGTTTTTT
.,.,TRBJ2-4,TRBV7-9,CASSQPYGPNIQYF,TGTGCCAGCAGCCAACCTTACGGTCCAAACATTCAGTACTTC
.,.,TRBJ1-3,TRBV7-8,CASSLGARGNTIYF,TGTGCCAGCAGCTTAGGGGCCAGGGGAAACACCATATATTTT
TRBD1,.,TRBJ1-2,TRBV19,CASSGRDRGPANYGYTF,TGTGCCAGTAGCGGCAGGGACAGGGGCCCAGCTAACTATGGCTACACCTTC
.,.,TRBJ1-3,TRBV5-4,CASSGSSGNTIYF,TGTGCCAGCAGCGGGAGCTCTGGAAACACCATATATTTT
.,.,TRBJ1-3,TRBV11-2,CASSPADRFGNTIYF,TGTGCCAGCAGCCCCGCTGACAGGTTTGGAAACACCATATATTTT